The rows below give T cell receptor beta chains drawn from one sample of a study of blood T cell repertoires in COVID-19. Here immunoSEQ multiplex PCR was the method, and the copy in TCRdb shows in-frame clones only, minus some. The repertoire holds approximately 84,000 clones, with approximately 87% as singletons. Sequenced input: peripheral blood. The receptor source for this set is a human donor in a cohort sampled during active COVID-19. Both conserved end residues are part of each CDR3. Each record gives: D gene, J gene, clone size, V gene, CDR3 protein, CDR3 DNA. D genes are given only for firm matches. The size of a clone is reported for some rows only, either as once, few or many, or as a class for expanded clones.

>NA|TRBJ1-2|NA|TRBV9
CASSPQGQGPYGYTF
TGTGCCAGCAGCCCCCAGGGGCAGGGCCCTTATGGCTACACCTTC
>TRBD1|TRBJ1-2|NA|TRBV7-3
CASSNRQGDGYTF
TGTGCCAGCAGCAACCGACAGGGGGATGGCTACACCTTC
>NA|TRBJ2-1|NA|TRBV30
CAWRERRGLRNEQFF
TGTGCCTGGAGGGAGAGGAGGGGTCTCAGGAATGAGCAGTTCTTC
>NA|TRBJ1-3|NA|TRBV7-2
CASSLVGAGGNTIYF
TGTGCCAGCAGCTTAGTTGGTGCAGGCGGAAACACCATATATTTT
>NA|TRBJ1-2|NA|TRBV14
CASSQVSGGRGYTF
TGTGCCAGCAGCCAAGTAAGCGGGGGAAGAGGCTACACCTTC
>NA|TRBJ2-4|NA|TRBV6-6
CARNSGTAAKNIQYF
TGTGCCAGGAATTCCGGGACTGCAGCCAAAAACATTCAGTACTTC
>NA|TRBJ2-1|once|TRBV14
CASSHSGQGGGQFF
TGTGCCAGCAGCCACAGCGGACAGGGCGGGGGGCAGTTCTTC
>NA|TRBJ1-5|NA|TRBV7-2
CASSLARTPWPQHF
TGTGCCAGCAGCTTAGCGCGCACTCCCTGGCCCCAGCATTTT
>NA|TRBJ1-2|NA|TRBV28
CASSLGRDYGYTF
TGTGCCAGCAGTTTAGGGCGCGACTATGGCTACACCTTC
>TRBD1|TRBJ2-1|NA|TRBV7-9
CASSPQGEYNEQFF
TGTGCCAGCAGTCCTCAGGGGGAGTACAATGAGCAGTTCTTC
>NA|TRBJ1-1|NA|TRBV6-1
CASSEQGQNTEAFF
TGTGCCAGCAGTGAACAGGGGCAGAACACTGAAGCTTTCTTT
>TRBD1|TRBJ2-4|NA|TRBV2
CASSAQGGSAKNIQYF
TGTGCCAGCAGTGCTCAAGGGGGCTCAGCCAAAAACATTCAGTACTTC
>NA|TRBJ1-1|NA|TRBV5-5
CASSVTTGTPEAFF
TGTGCCAGCAGCGTAACAACAGGAACCCCTGAAGCTTTCTTT
>TRBD1|TRBJ2-2|NA|TRBV5-1
CASEGTATNTGELFF
TGCGCCAGCGAAGGGACAGCAACGAACACCGGGGAGCTGTTTTTT
>TRBD1|TRBJ1-3|NA|TRBV11-2
CASSSSLAGTVFGNTIYF
TGTGCCAGCAGCTCGTCTCTCGCCGGGACAGTGTTTGGAAACACCATATATTTT
>NA|TRBJ1-1|NA|TRBV6-6
CASSLQGKDTEAFF
TGTGCCAGCAGCCTGCAGGGTAAGGACACTGAAGCTTTCTTT
>TRBD1|TRBJ2-2|NA|TRBV9
CASSLWTGDTGELFF
TGTGCCAGCAGCCTTTGGACAGGGGACACCGGGGAGCTGTTTTTT
>NA|TRBJ2-2|NA|TRBV27
CASSVLGETGELFF
TGTGCCAGCAGTGTCCTAGGAGAGACCGGGGAGCTGTTTTTT
>TRBD2|TRBJ2-2|NA|TRBV4-2
CASSQGRGTGELFF
TGTGCCAGCAGCCAAGGGCGGGGGACCGGGGAGCTGTTTTTT
>TRBD1|TRBJ1-2|NA|TRBV7-2
CASSLEGGREDYTF
TGTGCCAGCAGCTTAGAAGGGGGCAGGGAGGACTACACCTTC
>TRBD2|TRBJ2-1|few|TRBV11-2
CASSFRGRGYEQFF
TGTGCCAGCAGCTTCAGAGGGAGGGGCTATGAGCAGTTCTTC
>NA|TRBJ2-1|few|TRBV4-1
CASSQAGARAYNEQFF
TGCGCCAGCAGCCAAGCAGGGGCTCGGGCATACAATGAGCAGTTCTTC
>NA|TRBJ1-3|NA|TRBV28
CASMGTGSSGGNTIYF
TGTGCCAGCATGGGAACAGGGAGTTCGGGTGGAAACACCATATATTTT
>NA|TRBJ2-5|NA|TRBV5-1
CASSLSGLGETQYF
TGCGCCAGCAGCTTGTCAGGGTTGGGAGAGACCCAGTACTTC
>NA|TRBJ2-5|NA|TRBV28
CASSLPRGGETQYF
TGTGCCAGCAGTTTGCCCAGGGGTGGGGAGACCCAGTACTTC
>NA|TRBJ1-1|NA|TRBV10-2
CASSDLAESGMNTEAFF
TGCGCCAGCAGTGACCTCGCGGAGTCGGGGATGAACACTGAAGCTTTCTTT
>NA|TRBJ2-6|NA|TRBV19
CASIGGPGANVLTF
TGTGCCAGTATCGGGGGACCTGGGGCCAACGTCCTGACTTTC